The entry below gives a single TCR beta chain sequence along with its context. The antigen remains unidentified. This sample also contains other DNA sequences that code for the same CDR3. The data stem from a study of shared clonotypes between healthy human individuals. Findings and limits, study-wide: Sharing across four donors was highest in naive CD4 (roughly 5%) and lowest in memory CD8 (around 0.4%). In contrast to clonotypes shared by all four donors, non-shared clonotypes had lower generation probabilities.

The repertoire was sequenced with immunoSEQ multiplex PCR; TCRdb's copy has only in-frame clones and lacks some. This table holds roughly 700,000 clones, approximately 79% found once. V lost 1 base, J lost 2 bases, and 8 bases lay in between. Germline CDR1 reads SGHTA; CDR2 reads FQGNSA. This CDR3 comprises 14 residues. This TCR derives from a woman aged 25-40 years in good health. Sequencing input: memory CD4+ T cells sorted from blood. Subset specified: CD45RA-negative fraction. The chain recombines TRBV7-2 with TRBJ1-1, with unresolved D. The CDR3 bases are TGTGCCAGCAGCTTAGGGGGTTTCAACACTGAAGCTTTCTTT. Its protein product is CASSLGGFNTEAFF. Drawing the rest from reference TRBV7-2 and TRBJ1-1, the complete variable domain is GAGVSQSPSNKVTEKGKDVELRCDPISGHTALYWYRQSLGQGLEFLIYFQGNSAPDKSGLPSDRFSAERTGGSVSTLTIQRTQQEDSAVYLCASSLGGFNTEAFFGQGTRLTVV.